This T cell receptor beta chain was observed in a study of metastatic and nonmetastatic thyroid tumors. About the study: The comparison covered peripheral blood and tumor or nodule tissue in malignant and benign thyroid patients.

Study-wide findings and caveats: Within blood and tumor, benign nodules reportedly had significantly lower TCR beta diversity than malignant thyroid tumors did.

In the authors' workflow: A classifier for distant metastasis in papillary thyroid cancer was constructed using CDR3 differences observed across clinicopathological groups. TCRdb re-called the PCR reads through MiXCR. In this record, the V and J calls reflect TCRdb's handling and not the investigators' own analysis. The repertoire holds around 50,000 clones, 25% to 30% seen once, with about 16% in the top ten. Turning to this clone: The antigen is unknown.

Germline V gene lookup returns CDR1 SGHRS and CDR2 YFSETQ. This CDR3 contains 17 residues. V lost 3 bases and J lost 6; bases outside the gene matches: 15. Until they underwent thyroid surgery, no patient had received any treatment. The sequence derives from a female donor with papillary thyroid cancer or a benign thyroid nodule (not recorded which). Some clones in this sample may be carry-over from other donors' samples. The chain carries TRBV5-1 and TRBJ1-2; 9 bases line up with TRBD1. The sequencing input was blood. The CDR3 region is CASSSSGTGRGVDGYTF. CDR3 sequence (DNA): TGCGCCAGCAGCTCGTCCGGGACAGGGAGGGGTGTGGATGGCTACACCTTC.